The 23 T cell receptor beta chains presented below share a single source sample, sequenced in a study of vaccination and CD4 T cells after COVID-19. The treatment: roughly ten-day PBMC culture with coronavirus spike peptide pools or control peptides (ViraFEST assay). Sequencing of cultured CD4+ T cell DNA used the Oncomine TCR Beta short-read assay. MiXCR, run by TCRdb on the PCR reads, gives a single entry per CDR3 protein. The table shows 20,000 or so distinct CDR3 sequences, with 55% to 60% occurring only once. The antigens of these receptors remain unknown. The material sequenced was CD4+ T cells from blood, cultured in vitro, taken after SARS-CoV-2 vaccination. The receptors stem from a human donor who had recovered from COVID-19.

This clonotype came up a few times. V gene TRBV7-9 combines with J gene TRBJ2-2; 10 bases fit TRBD2. This CDR3 has 17 residues. Germline V gene sequence: CDR1 SEHNR, CDR2 FQNEAQ (reference sequence). V lost 2 bases and J lost 5; bases outside the gene matches: 8. CDR3 in amino acids: CASSLPPLAGVTGELFF. The CDR3 coding sequence is TGTGCCAGCAGCTTACCCCCGCTAGCGGGAGTAACCGGGGAGCTGTTTTTT.

J is TRBJ1-6 and V is TRBV7-2; TRBD1 might be the D (6 bases). Trimming left V 4 bases short and J 7 bases short, with 14 bases between. Germline V lookup: CDR1 SGHTA, CDR2 FQGNSA. The CDR3 is 15 residues long. The CDR3 reads CASSYIGGINSPLHF. CDR3 nucleotides: TGTGCCAGCAGCTATATAGGGGGGATCAATTCACCCCTCCACTTT.

The CDR3 sequence is CSGDRGQRTEAFF. CDR3 bases: TGCAGTGGGGACAGGGGGCAAAGGACTGAAGCTTTCTTT. V is TRBV20-1 and J is TRBJ1-1, with TRBD1 identical over 12 bases. Germline V gene data show CDR1 as DFQATT and CDR2 as SNEGSKA (reference sequence). V lost 7 bases to trimming and J lost 5 bases; unmatched junction nucleotides: 5. The CDR3 has 13 residues.

V gene TRBV5-1 combines with J gene TRBJ1-5; 7 positions agree with TRBD1. Germline values: CDR1 SGHRS, CDR2 YFSETQ. This CDR3 has 17 residues. V lost 4 bases, J lost 0 bases, and 10 bases stayed unmatched. CDR3: CASSRRDSHYSNQPQHF. Here the CDR3 DNA reads TGCGCCAGCAGCAGGCGGGACAGCCACTATAGCAATCAGCCCCAGCATTTT.

V is TRBV10-3 and J is TRBJ1-2; D is possibly TRBD1 (6 bases). The CDR3 runs to 13 residues. Germline assignment: CDR1 ENHRY and CDR2 SYGVKD. V lost 10 bases and J 4 bases, leaving 16 bases between the germline ends. The CDR3 DNA is TGTGCCAGCAGCTTGGACAGCGTCTATGGCTACACCTTC. Translation: CASSLDSVYGYTF.

The sample holds one count of this clonotype. The chain is built from TRBV19 and TRBJ1-5; D unresolved. V gave up 2 bases and J gave up 7 bases, with 9 bases separating them. This CDR3 spans 13 amino acids. Looked up from germline, CDR1 is LNHDA and CDR2 is SQIVND (reference sequence). The CDR3 region is CASSIRVGQPQHF. The CDR3, as DNA: TGTGCCAGTAGTATAAGGGTTGGGCAGCCCCAGCATTTT.

V is TRBV19 and J is TRBJ1-2, with D perhaps TRBD1 (6 bases). The CDR3 has 15 amino acids. Germline V gene lookup returns CDR1 LNHDA and CDR2 SQIVND (reference sequence). The V end was cut by 7 bases, the J end by 0 bases, with 15 bases between. The chain's CDR3 is CASTQAGHPNYGYTF. CDR3 nucleotide sequence: TGTGCCAGTACCCAGGCGGGACATCCTAACTATGGCTACACCTTC.

The chain is built from TRBV19 and TRBJ2-7; D is unclear. This CDR3 region has 13 residues. The ends were cut back, 3 bases at V and 7 bases at J, with 13 bases in the middle. Germline-derived CDR1 and CDR2 are LNHDA and SQIVND (reference sequence). The CDR3 DNA is TGTGCCAGTAGTATCTCCCCCCCGGCTGAGCAGTACTTC. This codes for CASSISPPAEQYF. Full variable domain (rest looked up from reference TRBV19 and TRBJ2-7): DGGITQSPKYLFRKEGQNVTLSCEQNLNHDAMYWYRQDPGQGLRLIYYSQIVNDFQKGDIAEGYSVSREKKESFPLTVTSAQKNPTAFYLCASSISPPAEQYFGPGTRLTVT.

The rearrangement links TRBV20-1 to TRBJ2-7, with 11 bases fitting TRBD2. This CDR3 is built from 14 residues. Germline V gives CDR1 DFQATT, CDR2 SNEGSKA (reference sequence). V was pared by 2 bases and J by 5 bases, with 5 bases of the junction left unmatched. The CDR3 DNA reads as TGCAGTGCTAGAAGAATAGCGGGAGGGAACGAGCAGTACTTC. Translation gives CSARRIAGGNEQYF.

This clonotype has more than one count but fewer than ten. The rearrangement links TRBV6-2 or TRBV6-3 to TRBJ1-5, with TRBD1 matching 8 bases. In germline, CDR1 is MNHEY, CDR2 SVGEGT. This CDR3 contains 16 residues. V lost 6 bases and J lost 2; bases outside the gene matches: 9. CDR3 region: CASSRTGLRGNQPQHF. The CDR3 region has the DNA TGTGCCAGCAGCCGGACAGGGTTGAGGGGCAATCAGCCCCAGCATTTT.

This clonotype came up a few times. The chain links TRBV20-1 to TRBJ2-5; D is possibly TRBD1 (5 bases). Germline lookup yields CDR1 DFQATT and CDR2 SNEGSKA (reference sequence). CDR3 length: 12 residues. Trimming stripped 7 bases from V and 4 bases from J, with 13 bases between. CDR3 protein: CSVNPRGETQYF. CDR3 sequence (DNA): TGCAGTGTCAACCCTAGGGGAGAGACCCAGTACTTC.

This chain links TRBV15 with TRBJ1-2; TRBD1 matches 11 bases. V lost 1 base and J lost 8; bases outside the gene matches: 15. CDR1 is LNHNV, CDR2 YYDKDF, per germline (reference sequence). The CDR3 loop spans 18 amino acids. The CDR3 spells CATSRGYGQGASPGGYTF. The CDR3 DNA follows: TGTGCCACCAGCAGAGGATACGGACAGGGGGCAAGTCCGGGGGGCTACACCTTC.

The chain links TRBV5-1 to TRBJ2-1; D is perhaps TRBD1 (5 bases). This CDR3 spans 14 amino acids. V lost 9 bases, J lost 7 bases, and 20 bases lay in between. The V gene's germline CDR1 is SGHRS and CDR2 YFSETQ. The CDR3 is CATAPAARTNEQFF. The CDR3 DNA reads TGCGCCACCGCCCCTGCTGCTAGGACAAATGAGCAGTTCTTC.

This rearrangement joins TRBV24-1 to TRBJ2-5; 7 nucleotides line up with TRBD1. CDR3 length equals 16 residues. Trimming took 4 bases from V and 5 from J; bases not matched to a gene: 12. The V gene's germline CDR1 is KGHDR and CDR2 SFDVKD. CDR3 nucleotide sequence: TGTGCCACCAGTGACCCCCGACAGGGCGGTTGGGAGACCCAGTACTTC. This translates into CATSDPRQGGWETQYF.

This chain links TRBV20-1 with TRBJ2-7, with a tentative D call TRBD2 (5 bases). V lost 4 bases and J 0 bases, leaving 16 bases between the germline ends. The CDR3 consists of 15 residues. Germline assignment: CDR1 DFQATT and CDR2 SNEGSKA (reference sequence). In DNA form, the CDR3 reads TGCAGTGCTACGAAGGACGACGGACTCTCCTACGAGCAGTACTTC. Translated: CSATKDDGLSYEQYF.

V is TRBV19 and J is TRBJ1-2; 9 bases agree with TRBD1. The CDR3 consists of 16 residues. The germline V gene has CDR1 LNHDA and CDR2 SQIVND (reference sequence). V trimming: 6 bases; J trimming: 8 bases; junction bases outside the gene matches: 16. CDR3 nucleotides: TGTGCCAGTAGCACGAAGGGGACAGGGTCGGTGTCGGGCTACACCTTC. Protein: CASSTKGTGSVSGYTF.

The chain is built from TRBV7-9 and TRBJ2-3, with unresolved D. Per germline, CDR1 SEHNR and CDR2 FQNEAQ (reference sequence). The V gene lost 4 bases and the J gene lost 1 base, with 18 bases spanning the gap. This CDR3 comprises 17 residues. The CDR3 loop reads CASSSTPPFPGTDTQYF. CDR3 nucleotide sequence: TGTGCCAGCAGCTCAACTCCTCCCTTTCCTGGCACAGATACGCAGTATTTT.

The chain has TRBV7-9 and TRBJ2-3; 11 positions agree with TRBD1. The V segment lost 5 bases and the J segment 4 bases; nucleotides outside the gene matches: 5. This CDR3 region has 15 residues. CDR1 is SEHNR and CDR2 is FQNEAQ in the germline V gene (reference sequence). In nucleotides, the CDR3 is TGTGCCAGCAGCCCGGGACAGGGGGGGGCAGATACGCAGTATTTT. This sequence encodes CASSPGQGGADTQYF.

This chain connects TRBV4-1 to TRBJ1-2; 7 bases fit TRBD1. With 0 bases clipped from V and 0 bases from J, the junction kept 4 bases outside the gene matches. The CDR3 length is 16 residues. Germline V gene data show CDR1 as MGHRA and CDR2 as YSYEKL. CDR3: CASSQERTGANYGYTF. The CDR3 DNA is TGCGCCAGCAGCCAAGAACGGACAGGAGCTAACTATGGCTACACCTTC.

The genes are TRBV7-9 and TRBJ2-7; 11 positions match TRBD1. Trimming took 0 bases from V and 3 from J; bases not matched to a gene: 1. Germline-derived CDR1 and CDR2 are SEHNR and FQNEAQ (reference sequence). The CDR3 runs to 15 residues. Written as DNA, the CDR3 is TGTGCCAGCAGCTTAGCCGGGACAGGGGGCTACGAGCAGTACTTC. It translates to CASSLAGTGGYEQYF.

The genes are TRBV6-1 and TRBJ2-5, with 11 bases that match TRBD2. After removal of 3 bases from V and 5 bases from J, the junction contained 11 bases not matched to a gene. The CDR3 sequence is 17 residues long. Germline CDR1 is MNHNS and CDR2 is SASEGT. The CDR3, as DNA: TGTGCCAGCAGTGAGACACTAGCGGGAGCCTCCGGGGAGACCCAGTACTTC. This translates into CASSETLAGASGETQYF.

This chain links TRBV30 with TRBJ1-2; the match to TRBD1 covers 7 bases. V trimming: 1 base; J trimming: 10 bases; junction bases outside the gene matches: 6. The length of the CDR3 is 12 residues. Germline V gene data show CDR1 as GTSNPN and CDR2 as SVGIG (reference sequence). The CDR3 nucleotides read TGTGCCTGGAGTGCCCGACAGGGTAACTACACCTTC. Translated: CAWSARQGNYTF.

The genes are TRBV20-1 and TRBJ1-6, with D possibly being TRBD1 (6 bases). This CDR3 has 13 amino acids. The germline V gene encodes CDR1 DFQATT and CDR2 SNEGSKA (reference sequence). Trimming stripped 5 bases from V and 8 bases from J, with 13 bases between. In nucleotides, the CDR3 is TGCAGTGCTTTGCACAGGGTACATTCACCCCTCCACTTT. Its protein product is CSALHRVHSPLHF.